The rows below give T cell receptor beta chains drawn from one sample of a study of blood T cells in healthy people across ages. Using its own MiXCR run on the 5' RACE reads, TCRdb lists one record per CDR3 protein. The table lists approximately 600,000 distinct CDR3 sequences, roughly 50% of them singletons. The sequenced sample was blood. These receptor sequences come from a man aged 55 to 70 in good health. CDR3s leave out the opening cysteine and the closing phenylalanine or tryptophan. The order of the fields is clone size, J gene, D gene, V gene, CDR3 protein. A D gene is named only where the DNA matches it firmly. Size is omitted from some rows. Given values are once, few, many or a class for expanded clones.

clone size: -; J gene: TRBJ1-3; D gene: -; V gene: TRBV10-3; CDR3 protein: AIRAGDSGNTIY
clone size: few; J gene: TRBJ2-1; D gene: TRBD2; V gene: TRBV9; CDR3 protein: ASSVSGGTYNEQF
clone size: few; J gene: TRBJ2-5; D gene: -; V gene: TRBV5-1; CDR3 protein: ASSFDSDQETQY
clone size: -; J gene: -; D gene: -; V gene: TRBV25-1; CDR3 protein: ASSALQGRETQY
clone size: -; J gene: TRBJ1-2; D gene: TRBD1; V gene: TRBV6-5; CDR3 protein: ASSYGTGASYYGYT
clone size: -; J gene: TRBJ2-1; D gene: -; V gene: TRBV10-3; CDR3 protein: AISRDSEGNEQF
clone size: -; J gene: TRBJ2-7; D gene: -; V gene: TRBV20-1; CDR3 protein: SVLGKGRSDEQY
clone size: -; J gene: TRBJ1-6; D gene: -; V gene: TRBV18; CDR3 protein: ASSPNGMANSPLH
clone size: -; J gene: TRBJ2-7; D gene: -; V gene: TRBV3-1; CDR3 protein: ASSQGAQGTY
clone size: -; J gene: TRBJ1-2; D gene: TRBD1; V gene: TRBV28; CDR3 protein: ASRLGQPYGYT